This TCR beta chain emerged from a study of tumor T cells in aggressive B-cell lymphoma. The data were produced by immunoSEQ multiplex PCR, yet TCRdb's version contains in-frame clones alone and is incomplete. The data show some 11,000 clones, 80% to 95% seen once. Sequenced: tumor tissue. The receptor was isolated from an adult with diffuse large B cell lymphoma.

The CDR3, as DNA: TGCGCCAGCAGTCTCGCCGGGGGGGTGAACGAGCAGTACTTC. This sequence encodes CASSLAGGVNEQYF. The chain links TRBV10-2 to TRBJ2-7; 8 positions match TRBD2. J was trimmed by 5 bases and V by 5 bases; bases with no gene match: 8. CDR1 WSHSY and CDR2 SAAADI come from the germline V gene. The CDR3 sequence is 14 residues long.